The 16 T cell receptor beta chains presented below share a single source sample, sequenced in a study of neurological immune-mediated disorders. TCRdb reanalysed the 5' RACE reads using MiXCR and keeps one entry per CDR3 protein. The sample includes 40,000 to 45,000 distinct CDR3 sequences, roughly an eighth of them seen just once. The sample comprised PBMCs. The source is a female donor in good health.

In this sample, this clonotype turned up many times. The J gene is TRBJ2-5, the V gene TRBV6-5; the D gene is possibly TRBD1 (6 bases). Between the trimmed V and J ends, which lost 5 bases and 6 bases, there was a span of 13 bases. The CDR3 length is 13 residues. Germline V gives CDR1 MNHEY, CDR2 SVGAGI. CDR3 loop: CASSPPGVQTQYF. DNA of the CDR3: TGTGCCAGCAGTCCCCCAGGGGTACAGACCCAGTACTTC.

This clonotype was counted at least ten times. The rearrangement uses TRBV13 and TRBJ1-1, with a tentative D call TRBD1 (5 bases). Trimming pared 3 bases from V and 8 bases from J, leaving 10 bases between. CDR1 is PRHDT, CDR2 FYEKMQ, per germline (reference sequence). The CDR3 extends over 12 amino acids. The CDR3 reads CASSLTVGEAFF. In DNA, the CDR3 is TGTGCCAGCAGCTTGACAGTAGGAGAAGCTTTCTTT.

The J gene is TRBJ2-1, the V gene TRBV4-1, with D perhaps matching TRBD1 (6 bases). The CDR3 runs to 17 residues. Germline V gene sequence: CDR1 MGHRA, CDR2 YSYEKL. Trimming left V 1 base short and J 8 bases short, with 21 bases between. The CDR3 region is CASSQAGDTSKRYEQFF. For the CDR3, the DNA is TGCGCCAGCAGCCAAGCCGGGGACACCTCGAAAAGGTATGAGCAGTTCTTC.

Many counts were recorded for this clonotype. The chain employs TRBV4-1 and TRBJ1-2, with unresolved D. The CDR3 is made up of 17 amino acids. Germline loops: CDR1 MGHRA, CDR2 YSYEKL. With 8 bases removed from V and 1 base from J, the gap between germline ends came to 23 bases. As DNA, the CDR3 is TGCGCCAGCTACCCCCAGGAGGAGGGAAGATATAACTATGGCTACACCTTC. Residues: CASYPQEEGRYNYGYTF.

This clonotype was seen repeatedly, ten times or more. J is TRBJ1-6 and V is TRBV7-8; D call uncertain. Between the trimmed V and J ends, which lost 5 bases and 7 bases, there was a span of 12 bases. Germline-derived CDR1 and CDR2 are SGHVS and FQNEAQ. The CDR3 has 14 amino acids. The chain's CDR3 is CASSPLGGNSPLHF. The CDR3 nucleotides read TGTGCCAGCAGCCCCCTAGGAGGGAATTCACCCCTCCACTTT.

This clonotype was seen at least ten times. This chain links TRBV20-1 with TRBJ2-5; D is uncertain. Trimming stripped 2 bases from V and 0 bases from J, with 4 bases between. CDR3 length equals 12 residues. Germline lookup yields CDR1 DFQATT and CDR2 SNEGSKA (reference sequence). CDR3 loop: CSARPDQETQYF. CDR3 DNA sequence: TGCAGTGCTAGACCGGACCAAGAGACCCAGTACTTC.

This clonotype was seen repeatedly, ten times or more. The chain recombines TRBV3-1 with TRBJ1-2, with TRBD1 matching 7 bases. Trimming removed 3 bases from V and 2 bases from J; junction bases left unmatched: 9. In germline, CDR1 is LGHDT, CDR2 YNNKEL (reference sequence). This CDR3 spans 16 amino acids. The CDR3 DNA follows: TGTGCCAGCAGCCATTCAGACAGGGCCGGCAACTATGGCTACACCTTC. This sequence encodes CASSHSDRAGNYGYTF. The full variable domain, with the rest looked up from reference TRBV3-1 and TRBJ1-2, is DTAVSQTPKYLVTQMGNDKSIKCEQNLGHDTMYWYKQDSKKFLKIMFSYNNKELIINETVPNRFSPKSPDKAHLNLHINSLELGDSAVYFCASSHSDRAGNYGYTFGSGTRLTVV.

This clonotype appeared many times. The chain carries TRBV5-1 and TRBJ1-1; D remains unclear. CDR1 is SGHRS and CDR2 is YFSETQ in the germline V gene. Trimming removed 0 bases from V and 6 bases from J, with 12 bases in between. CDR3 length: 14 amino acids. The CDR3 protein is CASSLDEVGAEAFF. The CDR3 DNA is TGCGCCAGCAGCTTGGATGAAGTCGGGGCTGAAGCTTTCTTT.

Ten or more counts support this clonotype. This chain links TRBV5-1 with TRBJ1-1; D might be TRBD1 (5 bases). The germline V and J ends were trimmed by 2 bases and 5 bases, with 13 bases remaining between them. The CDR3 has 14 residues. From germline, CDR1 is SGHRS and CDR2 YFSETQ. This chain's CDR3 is CASSFDSVGTEAFF. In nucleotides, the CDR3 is TGCGCCAGCAGCTTTGACAGCGTAGGGACTGAAGCTTTCTTT.

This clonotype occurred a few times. CDR3 residues: CASSEGGSSGYTF. For the CDR3, the DNA is TGTGCCAGCAGTGAAGGGGGGTCGAGTGGCTACACCTTC. The chain has TRBV2 and TRBJ1-2, with D possibly TRBD1 on 5 matching bases. The CDR3 has 13 amino acids. V lost 1 base, J lost 7 bases, and 10 bases lay in between. Germline lookup yields CDR1 SNHLY and CDR2 FYNNEI.

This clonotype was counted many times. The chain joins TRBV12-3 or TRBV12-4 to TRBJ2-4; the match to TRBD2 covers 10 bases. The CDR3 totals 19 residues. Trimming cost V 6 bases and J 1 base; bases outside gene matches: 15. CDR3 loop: CASSSSTSGTGVAKNIQYF. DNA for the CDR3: TGTGCCAGCAGCTCCAGCACTAGCGGGACTGGGGTGGCCAAAAACATTCAGTACTTC.

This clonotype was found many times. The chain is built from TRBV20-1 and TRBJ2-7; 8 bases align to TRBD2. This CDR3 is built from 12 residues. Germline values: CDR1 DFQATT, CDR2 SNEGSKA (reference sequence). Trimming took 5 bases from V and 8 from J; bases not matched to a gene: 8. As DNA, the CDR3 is TGCAGTGCTCCCCGAACTAGCGGCCAGCAGTACTTC. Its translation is CSAPRTSGQQYF.

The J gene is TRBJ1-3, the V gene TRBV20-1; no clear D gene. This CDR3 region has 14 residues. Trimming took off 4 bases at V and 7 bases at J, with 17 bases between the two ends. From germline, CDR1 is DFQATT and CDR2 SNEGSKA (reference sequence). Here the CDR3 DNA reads TGCAGTGCTATATCGGCCAGCTCCGGGAACACCATATATTTT. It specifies CSAISASSGNTIYF.

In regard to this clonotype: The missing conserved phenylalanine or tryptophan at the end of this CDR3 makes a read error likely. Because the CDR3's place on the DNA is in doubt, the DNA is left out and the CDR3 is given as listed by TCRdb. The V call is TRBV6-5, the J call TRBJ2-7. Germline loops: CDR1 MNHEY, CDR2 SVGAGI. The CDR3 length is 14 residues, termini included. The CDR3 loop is CASSYGAEYYEQNS.

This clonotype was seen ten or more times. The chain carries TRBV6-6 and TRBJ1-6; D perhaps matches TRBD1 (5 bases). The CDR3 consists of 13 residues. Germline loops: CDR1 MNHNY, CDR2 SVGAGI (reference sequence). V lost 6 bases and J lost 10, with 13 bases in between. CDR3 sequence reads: CASSQGLVSPLHF. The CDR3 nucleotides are TGTGCCAGCAGCCAGGGTCTTGTGTCACCCCTCCACTTT.

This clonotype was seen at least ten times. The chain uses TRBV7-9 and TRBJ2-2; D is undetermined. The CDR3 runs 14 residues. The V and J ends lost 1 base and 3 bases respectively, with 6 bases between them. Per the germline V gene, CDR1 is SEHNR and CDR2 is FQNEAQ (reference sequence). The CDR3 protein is CASSLDSYTGELFF. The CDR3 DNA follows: TGTGCCAGCAGCTTAGATAGCTACACCGGGGAGCTGTTTTTT.